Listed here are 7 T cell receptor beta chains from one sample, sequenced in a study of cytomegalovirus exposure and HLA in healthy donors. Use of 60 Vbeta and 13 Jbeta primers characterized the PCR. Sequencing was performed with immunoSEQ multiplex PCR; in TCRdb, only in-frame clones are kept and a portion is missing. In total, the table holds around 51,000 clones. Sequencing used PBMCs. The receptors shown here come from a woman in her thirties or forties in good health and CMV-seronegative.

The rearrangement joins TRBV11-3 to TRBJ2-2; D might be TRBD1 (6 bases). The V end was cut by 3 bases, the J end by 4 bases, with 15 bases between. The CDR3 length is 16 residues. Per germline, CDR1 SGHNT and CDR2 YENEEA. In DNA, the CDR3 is TGTGCCAGCAGCTTGATACAGGGATATCTCACCGGGGAGCTGTTTTTT. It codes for CASSLIQGYLTGELFF.

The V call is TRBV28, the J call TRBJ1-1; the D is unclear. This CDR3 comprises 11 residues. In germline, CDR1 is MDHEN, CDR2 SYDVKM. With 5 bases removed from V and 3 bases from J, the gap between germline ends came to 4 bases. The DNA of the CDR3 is TGTGCCAGCAGTCTGTACACTGAAGCTTTCTTT. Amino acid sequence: CASSLYTEAFF.

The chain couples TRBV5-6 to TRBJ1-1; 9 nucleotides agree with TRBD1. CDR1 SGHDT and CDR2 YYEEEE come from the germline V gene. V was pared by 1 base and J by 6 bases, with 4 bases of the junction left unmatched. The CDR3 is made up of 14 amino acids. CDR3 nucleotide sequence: TGTGCCAGCAGCTTGACAGGGGGCGGGTCTGAAGCTTTCTTT. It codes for CASSLTGGGSEAFF.

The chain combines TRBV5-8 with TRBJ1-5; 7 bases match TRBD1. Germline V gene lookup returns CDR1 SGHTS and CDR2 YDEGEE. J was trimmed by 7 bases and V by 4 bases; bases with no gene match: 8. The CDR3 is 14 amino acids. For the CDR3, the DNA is TGTGCCAGCAGCCACCGACAGGGCGGACAGCCCCAGCATTTT. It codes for CASSHRQGGQPQHF.

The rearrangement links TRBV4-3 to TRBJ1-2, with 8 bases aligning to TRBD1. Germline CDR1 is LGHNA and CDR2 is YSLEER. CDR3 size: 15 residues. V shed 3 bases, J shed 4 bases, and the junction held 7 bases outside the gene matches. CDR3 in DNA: TGCGCCAGCAGCCAGGTGACAGGGGCCACCTATGGCTACACCTTC. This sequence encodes CASSQVTGATYGYTF.

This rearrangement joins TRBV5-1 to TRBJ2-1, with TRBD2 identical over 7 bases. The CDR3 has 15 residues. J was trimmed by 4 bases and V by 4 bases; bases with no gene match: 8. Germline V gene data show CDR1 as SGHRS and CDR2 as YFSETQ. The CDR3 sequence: CASSLPGGGYNEQFF. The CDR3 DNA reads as TGCGCCAGCAGCCTGCCTGGCGGGGGATACAATGAGCAGTTCTTC.

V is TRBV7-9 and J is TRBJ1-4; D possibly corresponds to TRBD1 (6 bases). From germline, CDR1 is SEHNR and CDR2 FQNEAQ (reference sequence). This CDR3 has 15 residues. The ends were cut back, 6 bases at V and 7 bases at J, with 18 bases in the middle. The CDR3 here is CASSRQAVLGEKLFF. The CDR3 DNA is TGTGCCAGCAGTCGACAGGCTGTTTTAGGTGAAAAACTGTTTTTT.